The T cell receptor beta chain described here comes from a study of shared clonotypes between healthy human individuals (dated by TCRdb to the early 2020s). As for the study more broadly: The cohort included three men and two women between 18 and 49 years of age. Per donor, three plates each were used for CD4 naive and CD4 memory, two for CD8 naive, and one for CD8 memory. The study deeply sequenced blood TCR repertoires of several healthy adults to estimate repertoire size and the extent of clonotype sharing between individuals. Libraries were prepared and TCR repertoires were sequenced by different laboratories using diverse techniques, in order to increase sequencing depth and limit assay-specific biases. Leukapheresis yielded between about 0.8 and 9.5 billion PBMCs per donor.

The paper's findings and limits, for the study overall: Pairwise subsampling indicated that sequencing depth was expected to affect the degree of clonotype sharing among donors. Rarefaction of sorted-subset datasets indicated incomplete sequencing despite the large sequencing depth. Because the study included a small number of donors, the genetic and exposure-history diversity represented was limited. Only blood was sampled, and tissue TCR repertoires likely differ from those in blood. Clonotypes shared by all four sorted-subset donors showed higher generation probabilities than non-shared clonotypes. Across several donors, approximately 5% of naive CD4, over 3% of naive CD8, around 2.5% of memory CD4, and 0.3% to 0.45% of memory CD8 clonotypes were shared. Naive subsets generally had larger estimated clonotype richness than memory subsets did.

Of note for this clone: Its antigen specificity is not known. Within one base of it there is no much larger clone, and no base qualities were kept. Other DNA sequences in this specimen translate into the identical CDR3.

TCR CDR3 regions were amplified from genomic DNA by multiplex PCR using the deep immunoSEQ assay. Genomic DNA extracted from each cell subset was distributed evenly over all wells of several immunoSEQ 96-well plates, and each plate served as one replicate. For sorted subsets, about 200 ng genomic DNA, equal to some 30,000 T cell genomes, was loaded into each replicate PCR. Purified libraries were quantified with a Qubit 3.0 fluorometer, sized on a Bioanalyzer 2100, and re-quantified with the KAPA Library Quantification kit. Every immunoSEQ 96-well plate was sequenced on a separate single-read 150-cycle Illumina NextSeq 550 flow cell. The paper's data handling went like this. Because the immunoSEQ output held only junctional sequences and lacked quality scores, the filtering could not match the filtering applied to full-length reads. Sequences were annotated with PyIR, a Python wrapper for IgBLAST v1.9, using IMGT germline references to assign V/J genes and CDR3. Reads were removed for weak V/J assignments (E-value above 1e-6), missing CDR3, stop codons, out-of-frame junctions, or ambiguous translated residues. A V3J clonotype was defined by an identical inferred V gene, J gene, and CDR3 amino acid sequence. To compute the percentage overlap between repertoires, the number of shared unique clonotypes was divided by the size of the smaller repertoire. Three approaches were used to assess repertoire richness: RTK rarefaction, the Chao1 estimator, and Recon v2.1 estimates of unobserved clonotypes. Generation probabilities were computed with OLGA for all TCRbeta clonotypes obtained by the gDNA method from four donors. TCRdb holds this immuneACCESS table with in-frame rearrangements only. Some clones are missing; in checked studies, unresolved V genes explain under half, and the rest has no known cause. V and J calls and clone size are given by that table; D and trimming were obtained from the DNA. This sample lists about 2 million clones; approximately 94% were detected once. In total, the top ten clones hold roughly 1% of the sample.

CD8 naive samples were CD45RO-negative cells positively selected for CCR7, giving a CD45RA+CCR7+ population that excluded TemRA cells. The donors were healthy, HIV-negative adults who had no recently reported acute infections or vaccinations. Every donor was a Caucasian adult living in Nashville, Tennessee, USA. Blood was collected by leukapheresis, and PBMCs were isolated by Ficoll-Histopaque density gradient centrifugation and then cryopreserved in liquid nitrogen vapor phase. Analytical flow cytometry was used to check the purity and quantity of every magnetically sorted T cell population. Genomic DNA was isolated from every sorted fraction and measured by UV absorbance on a Nanodrop 2000c. For CDR1 and CDR2, the germline V gene lists SGDLS and YYNGEE. V and J are truncated by 0 bases and 5 bases respectively, leaving an intervening sequence of 8 bases. From cysteine to phenylalanine, the CDR3 is 13 amino acids long. The entry retains the CDR3 DNA only, 39 bases that are in frame from base 1.

This sequence uses TRBV9 and TRBJ1-1; too little of a D gene remains to name it. The receptor's source is a young man in good health. Input material: naive CD8+ T cells sorted from blood. The label giving this sample's cell subset or site can be read as: CD45RA+CCR7+. The CDR3: CASSVGGSTEAFF. The DNA reads TGTGCCAGCAGCGTAGGGGGTTCGACTGAAGCTTTCTTT.